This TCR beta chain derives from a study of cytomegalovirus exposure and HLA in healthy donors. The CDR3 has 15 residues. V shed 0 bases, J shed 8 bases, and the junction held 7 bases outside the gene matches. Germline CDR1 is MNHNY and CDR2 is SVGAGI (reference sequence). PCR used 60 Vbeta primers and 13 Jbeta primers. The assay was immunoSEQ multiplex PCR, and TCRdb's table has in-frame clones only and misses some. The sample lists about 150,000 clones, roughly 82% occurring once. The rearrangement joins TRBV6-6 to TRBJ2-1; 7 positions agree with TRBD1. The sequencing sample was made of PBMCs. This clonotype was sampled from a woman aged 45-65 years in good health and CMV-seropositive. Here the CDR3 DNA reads TGTGCCAGCAGTTACTCGAGACAGGGTGGCGATGAGCAGTTCTTC. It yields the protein CASSYSRQGGDEQFF.